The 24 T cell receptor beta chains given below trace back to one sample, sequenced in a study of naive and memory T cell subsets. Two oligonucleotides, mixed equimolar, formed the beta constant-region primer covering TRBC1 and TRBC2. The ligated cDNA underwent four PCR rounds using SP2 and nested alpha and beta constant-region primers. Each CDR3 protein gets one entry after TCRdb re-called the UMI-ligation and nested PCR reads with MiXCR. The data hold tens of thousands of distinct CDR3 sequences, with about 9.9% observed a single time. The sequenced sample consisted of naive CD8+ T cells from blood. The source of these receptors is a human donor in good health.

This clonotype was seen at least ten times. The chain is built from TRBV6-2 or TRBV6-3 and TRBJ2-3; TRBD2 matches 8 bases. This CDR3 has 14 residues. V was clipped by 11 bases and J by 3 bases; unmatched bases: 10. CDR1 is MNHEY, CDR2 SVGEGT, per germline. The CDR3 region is CAGGYSGSTDTQYF. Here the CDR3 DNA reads TGTGCCGGAGGTTACAGCGGGAGTACAGATACGCAGTATTTT.

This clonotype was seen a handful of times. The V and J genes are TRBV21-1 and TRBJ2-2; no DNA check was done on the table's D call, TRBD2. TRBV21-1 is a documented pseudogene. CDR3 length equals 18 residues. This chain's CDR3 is CASSPHTRLAGDTGELFF. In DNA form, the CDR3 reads TGTGCCAGCAGCCCCCACACGCGACTAGCGGGAGACACCGGGGAGCTGTTTTTT.

Here the CDR3 reads CASKMVPAETQYF. In nucleotides, the CDR3 is TGTGCCAGCAAGATGGTCCCTGCAGAGACCCAGTACTTC. The J gene is TRBJ2-5, the V gene TRBV2; D is unresolved. Germline loops: CDR1 SNHLY, CDR2 FYNNEI. V shed 7 bases and J shed 4 bases, with 13 bases lying between them. This CDR3 contains 13 residues.

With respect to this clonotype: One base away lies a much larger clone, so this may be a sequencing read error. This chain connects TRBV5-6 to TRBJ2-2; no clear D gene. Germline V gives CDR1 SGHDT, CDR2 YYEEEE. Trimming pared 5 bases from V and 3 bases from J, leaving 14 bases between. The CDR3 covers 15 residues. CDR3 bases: TGTGCCAGCAGAGTCGAAAACGGCGACACCGGGGAGCTGTTTTTT. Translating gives CASRVENGDTGELFF.

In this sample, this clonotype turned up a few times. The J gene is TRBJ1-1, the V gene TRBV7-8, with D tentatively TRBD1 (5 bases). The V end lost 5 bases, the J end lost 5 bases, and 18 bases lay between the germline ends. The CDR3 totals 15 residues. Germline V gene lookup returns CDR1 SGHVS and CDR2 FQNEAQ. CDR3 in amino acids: CASSPSPGIETEAFF. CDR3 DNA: TGTGCCAGCAGCCCATCCCCAGGGATTGAGACTGAAGCTTTCTTT.

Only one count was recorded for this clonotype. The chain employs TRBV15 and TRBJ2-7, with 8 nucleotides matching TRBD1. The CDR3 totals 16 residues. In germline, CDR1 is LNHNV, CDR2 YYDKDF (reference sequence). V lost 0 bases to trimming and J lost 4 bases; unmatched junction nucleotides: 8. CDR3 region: CATSRDFGTGWYEQYF. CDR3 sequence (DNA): TGTGCCACCAGCAGAGATTTTGGGACAGGCTGGTACGAGCAGTACTTC.

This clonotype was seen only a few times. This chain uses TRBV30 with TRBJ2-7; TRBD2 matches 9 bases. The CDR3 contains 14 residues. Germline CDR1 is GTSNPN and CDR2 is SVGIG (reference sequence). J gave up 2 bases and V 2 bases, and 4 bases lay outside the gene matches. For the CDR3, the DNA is TGTGCCTGGAGTACAGCGGGAGGTACCTACGAGCAGTACTTC. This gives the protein CAWSTAGGTYEQYF.

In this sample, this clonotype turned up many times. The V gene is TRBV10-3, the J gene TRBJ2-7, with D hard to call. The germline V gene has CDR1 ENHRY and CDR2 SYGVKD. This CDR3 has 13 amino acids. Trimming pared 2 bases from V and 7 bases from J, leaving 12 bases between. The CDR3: CAISEGGPREQYF. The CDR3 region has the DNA TGTGCCATCAGTGAGGGTGGGCCCAGGGAGCAGTACTTC.

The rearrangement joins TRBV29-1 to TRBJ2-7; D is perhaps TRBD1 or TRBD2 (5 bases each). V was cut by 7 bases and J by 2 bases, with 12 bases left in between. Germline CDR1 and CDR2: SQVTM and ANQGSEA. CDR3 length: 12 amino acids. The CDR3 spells CSGQGPAYEQYF. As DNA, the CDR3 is TGCAGCGGCCAGGGACCCGCCTACGAGCAGTACTTC.

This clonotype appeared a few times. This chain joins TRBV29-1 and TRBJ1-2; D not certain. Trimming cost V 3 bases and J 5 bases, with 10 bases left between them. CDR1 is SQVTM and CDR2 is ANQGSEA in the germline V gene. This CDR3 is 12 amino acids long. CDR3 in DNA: TGCAGCGTTGATCTAATCGGGTATGGCTACACCTTC. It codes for CSVDLIGYGYTF.

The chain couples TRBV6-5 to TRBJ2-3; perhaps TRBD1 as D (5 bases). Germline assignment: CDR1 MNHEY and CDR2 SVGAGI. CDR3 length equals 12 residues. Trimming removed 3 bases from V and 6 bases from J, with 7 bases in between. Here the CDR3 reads CASSYRGDTQYF. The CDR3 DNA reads TGTGCCAGCAGTTATAGGGGCGATACGCAGTATTTT.

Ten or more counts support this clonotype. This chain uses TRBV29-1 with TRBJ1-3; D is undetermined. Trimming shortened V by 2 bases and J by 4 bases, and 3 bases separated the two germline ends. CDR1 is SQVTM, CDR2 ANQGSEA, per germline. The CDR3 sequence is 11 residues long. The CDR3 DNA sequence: TGCAGCGTTGAAACAGGAAACACCATATATTTT. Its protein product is CSVETGNTIYF.

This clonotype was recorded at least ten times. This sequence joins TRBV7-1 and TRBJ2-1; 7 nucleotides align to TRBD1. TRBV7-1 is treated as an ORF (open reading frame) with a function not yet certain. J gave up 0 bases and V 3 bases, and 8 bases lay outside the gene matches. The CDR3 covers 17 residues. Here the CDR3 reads CASSSQTGASSYNEQFF. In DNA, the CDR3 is TGTGCCAGCAGCTCGCAAACAGGGGCGAGCTCCTACAATGAGCAGTTCTTC.

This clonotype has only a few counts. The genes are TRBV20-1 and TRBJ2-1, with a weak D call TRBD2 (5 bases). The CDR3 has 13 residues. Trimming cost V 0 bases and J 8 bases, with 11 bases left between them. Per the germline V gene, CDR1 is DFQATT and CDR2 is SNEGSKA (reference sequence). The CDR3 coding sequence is TGCAGTGCTAGAGATTTGGCTAGCTATGAGCAGTTCTTC. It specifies CSARDLASYEQFF.

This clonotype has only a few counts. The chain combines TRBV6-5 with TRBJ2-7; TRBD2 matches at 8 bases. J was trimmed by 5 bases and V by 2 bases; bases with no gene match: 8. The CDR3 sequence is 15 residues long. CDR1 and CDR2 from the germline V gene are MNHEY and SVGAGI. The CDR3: CASSYGVSGNDEQYF. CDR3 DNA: TGTGCCAGCAGTTACGGCGTTAGCGGGAACGACGAGCAGTACTTC.

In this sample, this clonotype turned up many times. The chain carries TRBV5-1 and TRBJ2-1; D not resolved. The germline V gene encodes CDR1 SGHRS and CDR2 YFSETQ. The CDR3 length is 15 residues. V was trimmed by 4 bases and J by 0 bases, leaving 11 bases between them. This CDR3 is CASSPKPSSYNEQFF. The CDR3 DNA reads TGCGCCAGCAGCCCCAAACCAAGCTCCTACAATGAGCAGTTCTTC. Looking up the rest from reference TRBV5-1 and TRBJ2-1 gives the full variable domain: KAGVTQTPRYLIKTRGQQVTLSCSPISGHRSVSWYQQTPGQGLQFLFEYFSETQRNKGNFPGRFSGRQFSNSRSEMNVSTLELGDSALYLCASSPKPSSYNEQFFGPGTRLTVL.

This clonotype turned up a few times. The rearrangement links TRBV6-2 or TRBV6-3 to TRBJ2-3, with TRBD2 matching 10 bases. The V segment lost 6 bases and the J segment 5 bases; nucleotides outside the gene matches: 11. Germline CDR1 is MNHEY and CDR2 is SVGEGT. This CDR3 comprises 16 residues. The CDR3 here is CASSSPAGGPLDTQYF. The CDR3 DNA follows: TGTGCCAGCAGCTCCCCAGCGGGAGGGCCTCTAGATACGCAGTATTTT.

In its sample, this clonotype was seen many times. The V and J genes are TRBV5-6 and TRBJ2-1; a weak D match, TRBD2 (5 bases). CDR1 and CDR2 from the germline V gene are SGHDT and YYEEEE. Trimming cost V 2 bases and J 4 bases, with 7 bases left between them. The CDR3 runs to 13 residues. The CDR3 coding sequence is TGTGCCAGCAGCTTCGGGGTATACAATGAGCAGTTCTTC. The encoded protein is CASSFGVYNEQFF.

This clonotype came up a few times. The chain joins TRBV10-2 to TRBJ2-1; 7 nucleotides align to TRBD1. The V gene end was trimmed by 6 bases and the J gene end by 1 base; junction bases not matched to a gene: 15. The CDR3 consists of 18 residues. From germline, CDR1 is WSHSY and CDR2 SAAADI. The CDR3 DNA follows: TGCGCCAGCAGCACCGGGACAGCCTTAATCGTTTCCTACAATGAGCAGTTCTTC. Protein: CASSTGTALIVSYNEQFF.

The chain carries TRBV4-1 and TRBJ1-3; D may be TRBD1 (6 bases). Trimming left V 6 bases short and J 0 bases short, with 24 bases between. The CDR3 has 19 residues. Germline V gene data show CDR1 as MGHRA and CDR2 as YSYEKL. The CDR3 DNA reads TGCGCCAGCAGTTGGAGGGCGGCAGGGGCCCCTTCCTCTGGAAACACCATATATTTT. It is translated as CASSWRAAGAPSSGNTIYF.

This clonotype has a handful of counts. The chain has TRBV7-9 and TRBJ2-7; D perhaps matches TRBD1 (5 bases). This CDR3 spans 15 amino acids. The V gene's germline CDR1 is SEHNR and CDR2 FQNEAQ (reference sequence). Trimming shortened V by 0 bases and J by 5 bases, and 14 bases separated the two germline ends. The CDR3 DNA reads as TGTGCCAGCAGCTTAGCCCAAGGGGCCTTCGACGAGCAGTACTTC. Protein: CASSLAQGAFDEQYF.

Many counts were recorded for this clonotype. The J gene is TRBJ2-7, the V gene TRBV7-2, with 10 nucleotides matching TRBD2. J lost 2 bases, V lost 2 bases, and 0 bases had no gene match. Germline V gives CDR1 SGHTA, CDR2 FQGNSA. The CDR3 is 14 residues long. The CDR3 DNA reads TGTGCCAGCAGCTTAACTAGCGGGACCTACGAGCAGTACTTC. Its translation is CASSLTSGTYEQYF.

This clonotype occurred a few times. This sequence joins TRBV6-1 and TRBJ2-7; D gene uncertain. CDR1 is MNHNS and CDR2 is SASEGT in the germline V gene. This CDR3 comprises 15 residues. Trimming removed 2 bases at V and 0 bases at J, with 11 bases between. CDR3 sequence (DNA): TGTGCCAGCAGTGAACTGCTCACTTACTCCTACGAGCAGTACTTC. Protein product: CASSELLTYSYEQYF.

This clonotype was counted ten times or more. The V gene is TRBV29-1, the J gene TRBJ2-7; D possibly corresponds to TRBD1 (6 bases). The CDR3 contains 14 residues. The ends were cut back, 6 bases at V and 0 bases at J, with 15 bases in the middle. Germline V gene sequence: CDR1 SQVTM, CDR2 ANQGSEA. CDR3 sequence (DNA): TGCAGCGTCGAGAAGACAGGTTCCTCCTACGAGCAGTACTTC. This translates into CSVEKTGSSYEQYF.